The present entry profiles one TCR beta chain with its context. Its antigen is unidentified. These data originate in a study of T cell therapy after organ transplantation. Study observations and caveats: Reconstitution after therapy seemingly combined transferred and product-undetected endogenous clonotypes. Post-therapy CD8 clonality change correlated inversely with pretherapy clonality.

Germline CDR1 reads SNHLY; CDR2 reads FYNNEI. The V gene lost 3 bases and the J gene lost 3 bases, with 12 bases spanning the gap. The CDR3 is 14 amino acids. Sample time point: 20-29 weeks after completion of therapy. Using immunoSEQ multiplex PCR, the repertoire was profiled, and TCRdb retains in-frame clones only, with some absent. Of approximately 1,200 clones listed, 50% to 70% are singletons. The chain has TRBV2 and TRBJ2-7; tentatively, D is TRBD1 (6 bases). The clonotype comes from a human patient who had received a solid organ transplant and had CMV disease. The T cells may partly be graft donor cells. This material consisted of CD8+ T cells from blood, taken after autologous CMV-specific T cell therapy. CDR3 amino acids: CASSEGDNDYEQYF. The DNA for the CDR3 is TGTGCCAGCAGTGAGGGGGACAACGACTACGAGCAGTACTTC.